Following are 18 T cell receptor beta chains from one sample sequenced in a study of T cells in Graves' hyperthyroidism and ophthalmopathy (dated 2019 in TCRdb). Library preparation used multiplex PCR. TCRdb records Illumina HiSeq 2000 as the sequencer. Amplification of TCR beta CDR3 regions was carried out from RNA transcripts. The TCR CDR3 was subjected to a first round of RT-PCR using the HTBI primer set and the Qiagen OneStep RT-PCR kit. TCRdb handled the public reads itself, with Q25 trimming in fastp and clone calling in MiXCR, and kept productive beta chains. Rows with a matching CDR3 protein are joined into one entry that keeps the most common DNA and genes. A total of roughly 740,000 distinct CDR3 sequences appear in this sample, 15% to 20% of them only once. The ten largest clonotypes hold 8.4% of the sample. The sample consisted of blood. These receptors were taken from a young man with Graves' hyperthyroidism.

Comment on this clonotype: Germline and junction disagree at one end, which may indicate a read error. The chain joins TRBV27 to TRBJ1-5; D is perhaps TRBD1 (5 bases). This CDR3 is 15 amino acids long. CDR1 MNHEY and CDR2 SMNVEV come from the germline V gene (reference sequence). CDR3 amino acids: CTSSFWGGSNQPQHF. Written as DNA, the CDR3 is TGTACCAGCAGTTTTTGGGGGGGAAGCAATCAGCCCCAGCATTTT.

This clonotype was seen many times. This chain links TRBV7-2 with TRBJ2-6, with unresolved D. This CDR3 is 15 amino acids long. The V end was cut by 2 bases, the J end by 0 bases, with 5 bases between. CDR1 is SGHTA, CDR2 FQGNSA, per germline. As DNA, the CDR3 is TGTGCCAGCAGCTTACAGAGCTCTGGGGCCAACGTCCTGACTTTC. Protein: CASSLQSSGANVLTF.

This chain joins TRBV28 and TRBJ2-7, with a tentative D call TRBD2 (7 bases). V lost 7 bases and J lost 5, with 15 bases in between. CDR3 length: 13 residues. Germline CDR1 and CDR2: MDHEN and SYDVKM. The CDR3 protein is CASTEGGGHEQYF. The CDR3 DNA reads TGTGCCAGCACCGAGGGAGGGGGGCACGAGCAGTACTTC.

In this sample, this clonotype turned up many times. This sequence joins TRBV6-5 and TRBJ1-2; D perhaps matches TRBD1 (5 bases). The CDR3 extends over 16 amino acids. Between the trimmed V and J ends, which lost 4 bases and 1 base, there was a span of 16 bases. Germline V gene data show CDR1 as MNHEY and CDR2 as SVGAGI. This CDR3 is CASSSPGPRGNYGYTF. The DNA of the CDR3 is TGTGCCAGCAGTTCGCCGGGGCCGAGGGGTAACTATGGCTACACCTTC.

V usage is TRBV11-2 and J usage is TRBJ2-3, with D uncertain. With 4 bases removed from V and 2 bases from J, the gap between germline ends came to 22 bases. Germline V gene lookup returns CDR1 SGHAT and CDR2 FQNNGV. This CDR3 contains 18 residues. The CDR3 bases are TGTGCCAGCAGCTCCCCCCCCCCCATCCACAGTCCCACAGATACGCAGTATTTT. This translates into CASSSPPPIHSPTDTQYF.

This clonotype occurred many times. The chain joins TRBV11-1 to TRBJ2-1, with a possible D match to TRBD1 (6 bases). The CDR3 runs to 15 residues. Germline lookup yields CDR1 SGHAT and CDR2 FQDESV (reference sequence). The V gene lost 6 bases and the J gene lost 6 bases, with 18 bases spanning the gap. The CDR3 region is CASSQTGRPTNEQFF. CDR3 nucleotides: TGTGCCAGCAGTCAAACAGGGCGCCCGACCAATGAGCAGTTCTTC.

In this sample, this clonotype turned up many times. The V call is TRBV2, the J call TRBJ2-3, with unresolved D. The CDR3 totals 13 residues. Trimming removed 6 bases at V and 6 bases at J, with 13 bases between. The V gene's germline CDR1 is SNHLY and CDR2 FYNNEI. CDR3 protein: CASRKRAVDTQYF. The CDR3 DNA reads as TGTGCCAGCAGAAAAAGGGCGGTGGATACGCAGTATTTT.

In its sample, this clonotype was seen a few times. The chain employs TRBV12-3 or TRBV12-4 and TRBJ2-7; a weak D match, TRBD2 (6 bases). The CDR3 consists of 13 residues. Trimming shortened V by 8 bases and J by 3 bases, and 14 bases separated the two germline ends. CDR3 nucleotide sequence: TGTGCCAGCGGAGGTGGTAGCGGCTACGAGCAGTACTTC. Translation: CASGGGSGYEQYF.

The chain joins TRBV4-1 to TRBJ1-1; maybe TRBD1 (5 bases). V dropped 1 base and J dropped 5 bases, with 17 bases sitting between them. This CDR3 is 16 amino acids long. Germline values: CDR1 MGHRA, CDR2 YSYEKL. The CDR3 is CASSQVPGAGGTEAFF. The CDR3 DNA reads TGCGCCAGCAGCCAAGTTCCTGGGGCGGGTGGGACTGAAGCTTTCTTT.

In its sample, this clonotype was seen many times. The V gene is TRBV28, the J gene TRBJ2-7, with 7 positions matching TRBD1. With 5 bases clipped from V and 2 bases from J, the junction kept 9 bases outside the gene matches. In germline, CDR1 is MDHEN, CDR2 SYDVKM. This CDR3 region has 15 residues. The CDR3, as DNA: TGTGCCAGCAGTCCCGGCCGGACAGGAGCCTACGAGCAGTACTTC. The encoded protein is CASSPGRTGAYEQYF. The full variable domain, with the rest looked up from reference TRBV28 and TRBJ2-7, is DVKVTQSSRYLVKRTGEKVFLECVQDMDHENMFWYRQDPGLGLRLIYFSYDVKMKEKGDIPEGYSVSREKKERFSLILESASTNQTSMYLCASSPGRTGAYEQYFGPGTRLTVT.

The rearrangement joins TRBV9 to TRBJ1-3; D gene uncertain. V was cut by 2 bases and J by 0 bases, with 6 bases left in between. The CDR3 consists of 14 residues. Germline values: CDR1 SGDLS, CDR2 YYNGEE. The CDR3 protein is CASSVVSSGNTIYF. The CDR3 nucleotides read TGTGCCAGCAGCGTTGTTAGCTCTGGAAACACCATATATTTT.

This clonotype was observed many times. The chain joins TRBV5-1 to TRBJ2-3, with D unresolved. The CDR3 loop spans 13 amino acids. V gave up 0 bases and J gave up 7 bases, with 9 bases separating them. CDR1 is SGHRS and CDR2 is YFSETQ in the germline V gene. CDR3: CASSLDSTNTQYF. CDR3 in DNA: TGCGCCAGCAGCTTGGACAGCACGAATACGCAGTATTTT.

This rearrangement joins TRBV30 to TRBJ2-1; a possible D gene is TRBD1 (5 bases). The CDR3 is made up of 13 amino acids. Germline lookup yields CDR1 GTSNPN and CDR2 SVGIG (reference sequence). V was shortened by 0 bases and J by 15 bases, with 18 bases between the two germline ends. The CDR3, as DNA: TGTGCCTGGAGTGTAGGAAGAAGACAGCTACTGTTCTTC. Encoded protein: CAWSVGRRQLLFF.

This clonotype was recorded many times. The rearrangement links TRBV13 to TRBJ2-1; the match to TRBD2 covers 7 bases. This CDR3 comprises 15 residues. Unmatched junction bases numbered 6, after V lost 0 bases and J lost 7 bases. Germline V lookup: CDR1 PRHDT, CDR2 FYEKMQ (reference sequence). CDR3 coding DNA: TGTGCCAGCAGCTTAGGCGGGCTAGCGGTGAATGAGCAGTTCTTC. Its protein product is CASSLGGLAVNEQFF. Based on the CDR3 plus reference TRBV13 and TRBJ2-1, the full variable domain is AAGVIQSPRHLIKEKRETATLKCYPIPRHDTVYWYQQGPGQDPQFLISFYEKMQSDKGSIPDRFSAQQFSDYHSELNMSSLELGDSALYFCASSLGGLAVNEQFFGPGTRLTVL.

The rearrangement joins TRBV15 to TRBJ1-2; D may be TRBD1 (5 bases). Trimming removed 0 bases at V and 5 bases at J, with 13 bases between. The CDR3 is made up of 15 amino acids. Germline CDR1 LNHNV, CDR2 YYDKDF (reference sequence). This chain's CDR3 is CATSRDFGATYGYTF. The CDR3 region has the DNA TGTGCCACCAGCAGAGATTTCGGGGCGACTTATGGCTACACCTTC.

Ten or more counts support this clonotype. The rearrangement uses TRBV29-1 and TRBJ2-7; D may be TRBD2 (5 bases). Germline CDR1 reads SQVTM; CDR2 reads ANQGSEA. The ends were cut back, 6 bases at V and 2 bases at J, with 14 bases in the middle. The CDR3 consists of 13 residues. In DNA form, the CDR3 reads TGCAGCGTGACCGGGGAAAGGACCTACGAGCAGTACTTC. This translates into CSVTGERTYEQYF.

The V call is TRBV27, the J call TRBJ2-7; 9 bases match TRBD1. CDR1 MNHEY and CDR2 SMNVEV come from the germline V gene (reference sequence). J lost 8 bases, V lost 1 base, and 21 bases had no gene match. The CDR3 loop spans 19 amino acids. CDR3 sequence reads: CASSLYGPTGQGQNRKQYF. Here the CDR3 DNA reads TGTGCCAGCAGTTTATACGGCCCGACTGGACAGGGGCAAAATCGTAAGCAGTACTTC.

To note about this clonotype: A much larger clone differs from this one at a single base, so this may be a read error. The CDR3 DNA is TGTGCCAACAGCAATTCCCAAGCGCAGACAGATACGCAGTATTTT. Protein: CANSNSQAQTDTQYF. The rearrangement uses TRBV28 and TRBJ2-3; D gene ambiguous. This CDR3 region has 15 residues. V was clipped by 10 bases and J by 3 bases, with 20 bases between them. Germline V gives CDR1 MDHEN, CDR2 SYDVKM.